The rows below give T cell receptor beta chains drawn from one sample of a study of blood T cell repertoires in COVID-19. Libraries were prepared by immunoSEQ multiplex PCR; TCRdb keeps only in-frame clonotypes and omits some of them. Of nearly 350,000 clones in the sample, 88% were seen once. The sequencing input was peripheral blood. The receptors stem from a woman aged 70-85 years with COVID-19, enrolled during active disease. Both conserved end residues are part of each CDR3. D genes are given only for firm matches. Some rows have no size entry. The others give once, few or many, or a class for an expanded clone.

D gene: TRBD1; V gene: TRBV5-1; clone size: .; J gene: TRBJ1-1; CDR3 protein: CASSSTGVNTEAFF; CDR3 DNA: TGCGCCAGCAGCTCGACAGGGGTGAACACTGAAGCTTTCTTT
D gene: .; V gene: TRBV27; clone size: .; J gene: TRBJ1-2; CDR3 protein: CASSFNSQGAYGYTF; CDR3 DNA: TGTGCCAGCAGTTTTAATTCGCAGGGCGCCTATGGCTACACCTTC
D gene: TRBD2; V gene: TRBV9; clone size: .; J gene: TRBJ2-1; CDR3 protein: CASSVALTSGEGEQFF; CDR3 DNA: TGTGCCAGCAGCGTAGCTCTGACTAGCGGGGAGGGGGAGCAGTTCTTC
D gene: TRBD1; V gene: TRBV23-1; clone size: .; J gene: TRBJ2-6; CDR3 protein: CASRGTGKVAGANVLTF; CDR3 DNA: TGCGCCAGCAGGGGGACAGGGAAGGTCGCTGGGGCCAACGTCCTGACTTTC
D gene: TRBD1; V gene: TRBV5-8; clone size: once; J gene: TRBJ2-7; CDR3 protein: CASSRGQDYEQYF; CDR3 DNA: TGTGCCAGCAGCCGGGGACAGGACTACGAGCAGTACTTC
D gene: TRBD1; V gene: TRBV5-4; clone size: .; J gene: TRBJ1-4; CDR3 protein: CASSATGNEKLFF; CDR3 DNA: TGTGCCAGCAGCGCGACAGGGAATGAAAAACTGTTTTTT
D gene: TRBD1; V gene: TRBV6-5; clone size: .; J gene: TRBJ1-5; CDR3 protein: CASNPTGVFHQPQHF; CDR3 DNA: TGTGCCAGCAATCCGACAGGGGTTTTCCATCAGCCCCAGCATTTT
D gene: .; V gene: TRBV3-1/TRBV3-2; clone size: .; J gene: TRBJ2-1; CDR3 protein: CASSQERGNEQFF; CDR3 DNA: TGTGCCAGCAGCCAAGAAAGGGGCAATGAGCAGTTCTTC
D gene: .; V gene: TRBV7-9; clone size: .; J gene: TRBJ2-5; CDR3 protein: CASSRQYQETQYF; CDR3 DNA: TGTGCCAGCAGCCGACAGTACCAAGAGACCCAGTACTTC
D gene: TRBD2; V gene: TRBV3-1/TRBV3-2; clone size: .; J gene: TRBJ2-2; CDR3 protein: CASSRGTSGGNTGELFF; CDR3 DNA: TGTGCCAGCAGCCGAGGGACTAGCGGGGGAAACACCGGGGAGCTGTTTTTT
D gene: .; V gene: TRBV28; clone size: .; J gene: TRBJ1-5; CDR3 protein: CASSLSQGWYDQPQHF; CDR3 DNA: TGTGCCAGCAGTTTGTCCCAGGGGTGGTACGATCAGCCCCAGCATTTT
D gene: .; V gene: TRBV7-3; clone size: .; J gene: TRBJ1-3; CDR3 protein: CASSLTQRGSGNTIYF; CDR3 DNA: TGTGCCAGCAGCTTAACGCAACGAGGCTCTGGAAACACCATATATTTT
D gene: TRBD2; V gene: TRBV5-1; clone size: .; J gene: TRBJ2-3; CDR3 protein: CATGLAGGLTDTQYF; CDR3 DNA: TGCGCCACGGGACTAGCGGGGGGCCTCACAGATACGCAGTATTTT
D gene: .; V gene: TRBV5-6; clone size: .; J gene: TRBJ2-2; CDR3 protein: CASSLGQGFPGELFF; CDR3 DNA: TGTGCCAGCAGCTTGGGGCAGGGTTTTCCCGGGGAGCTGTTTTTT
D gene: TRBD2; V gene: TRBV2; clone size: .; J gene: TRBJ2-5; CDR3 protein: CASRISSGGDQETQYF; CDR3 DNA: TGTGCCAGCAGGATCTCTAGCGGGGGGGACCAAGAGACCCAGTACTTC
D gene: TRBD1; V gene: TRBV30; clone size: .; J gene: TRBJ1-5; CDR3 protein: CAWSGTGAQRPQHF; CDR3 DNA: TGTGCCTGGAGTGGTACAGGGGCCCAGAGGCCCCAGCATTTT
D gene: TRBD1; V gene: TRBV6-6; clone size: .; J gene: TRBJ1-6; CDR3 protein: CASSSWTGENSPLHF; CDR3 DNA: TGTGCCAGCAGTTCCTGGACAGGGGAGAATTCACCCCTCCATTTT
D gene: .; V gene: TRBV19; clone size: .; J gene: TRBJ1-5; CDR3 protein: CASTPKRGGSQPQHF; CDR3 DNA: TGTGCCAGTACCCCCAAGAGGGGAGGGTCCCAGCCCCAGCATTTT
D gene: TRBD1; V gene: TRBV3-1/TRBV3-2; clone size: .; J gene: TRBJ1-2; CDR3 protein: CASSQVGGNLLWGYTF; CDR3 DNA: TGTGCCAGCAGCCAAGTAGGGGGCAACCTGCTTTGGGGCTACACCTTC
D gene: .; V gene: TRBV5-4; clone size: .; J gene: TRBJ2-4; CDR3 protein: CASSLRQGSKNIQYF; CDR3 DNA: TGTGCCAGCAGCTTACGTCAGGGGTCCAAAAACATTCAGTACTTC
D gene: TRBD2; V gene: TRBV9; clone size: .; J gene: TRBJ2-5; CDR3 protein: CASSVDSGGKETQYF; CDR3 DNA: TGTGCCAGCAGCGTAGACAGCGGGGGGAAAGAGACCCAGTACTTC
D gene: .; V gene: TRBV2; clone size: .; J gene: TRBJ1-5; CDR3 protein: CASSEWDNNQPQHF; CDR3 DNA: TGTGCCAGCAGTGAGTGGGACAACAATCAGCCCCAGCATTTT
D gene: TRBD2; V gene: TRBV7-9; clone size: .; J gene: TRBJ2-1; CDR3 protein: CASSSGGDYNEQFF; CDR3 DNA: TGTGCCAGCAGCAGCGGGGGGGATTACAATGAGCAGTTCTTC